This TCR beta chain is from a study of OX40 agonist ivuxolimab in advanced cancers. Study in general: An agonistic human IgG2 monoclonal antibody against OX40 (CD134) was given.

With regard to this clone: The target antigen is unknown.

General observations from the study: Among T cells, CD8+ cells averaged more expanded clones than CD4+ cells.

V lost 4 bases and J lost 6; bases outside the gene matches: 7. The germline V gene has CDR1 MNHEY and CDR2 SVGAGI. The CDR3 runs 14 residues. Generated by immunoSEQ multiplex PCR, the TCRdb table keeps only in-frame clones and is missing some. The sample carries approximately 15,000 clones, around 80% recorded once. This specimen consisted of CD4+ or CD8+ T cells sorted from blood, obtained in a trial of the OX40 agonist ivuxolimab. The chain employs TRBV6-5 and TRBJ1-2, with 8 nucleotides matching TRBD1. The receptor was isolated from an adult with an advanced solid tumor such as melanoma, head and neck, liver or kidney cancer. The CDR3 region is CASSSTGTGHGYTF. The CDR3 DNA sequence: TGTGCCAGCAGTTCGACCGGGACAGGACATGGCTACACCTTC.